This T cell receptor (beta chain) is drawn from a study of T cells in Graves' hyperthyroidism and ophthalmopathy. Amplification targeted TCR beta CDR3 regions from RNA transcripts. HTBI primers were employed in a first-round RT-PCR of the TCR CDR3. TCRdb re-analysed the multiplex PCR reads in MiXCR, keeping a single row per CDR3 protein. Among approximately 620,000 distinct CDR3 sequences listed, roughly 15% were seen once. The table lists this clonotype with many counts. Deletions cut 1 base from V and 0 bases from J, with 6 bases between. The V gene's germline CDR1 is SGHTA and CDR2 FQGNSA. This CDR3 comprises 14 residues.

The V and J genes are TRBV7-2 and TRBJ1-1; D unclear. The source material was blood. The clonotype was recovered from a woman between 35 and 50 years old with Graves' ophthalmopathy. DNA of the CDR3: TGTGCCAGCAGCTTAGTTCCACTGAACACTGAAGCTTTCTTT. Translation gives CASSLVPLNTEAFF. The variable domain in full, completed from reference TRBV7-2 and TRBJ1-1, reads GAGVSQSPSNKVTEKGKDVELRCDPISGHTALYWYRQSLGQGLEFLIYFQGNSAPDKSGLPSDRFSAERTGGSVSTLTIQRTQQEDSAVYLCASSLVPLNTEAFFGQGTRLTVV.